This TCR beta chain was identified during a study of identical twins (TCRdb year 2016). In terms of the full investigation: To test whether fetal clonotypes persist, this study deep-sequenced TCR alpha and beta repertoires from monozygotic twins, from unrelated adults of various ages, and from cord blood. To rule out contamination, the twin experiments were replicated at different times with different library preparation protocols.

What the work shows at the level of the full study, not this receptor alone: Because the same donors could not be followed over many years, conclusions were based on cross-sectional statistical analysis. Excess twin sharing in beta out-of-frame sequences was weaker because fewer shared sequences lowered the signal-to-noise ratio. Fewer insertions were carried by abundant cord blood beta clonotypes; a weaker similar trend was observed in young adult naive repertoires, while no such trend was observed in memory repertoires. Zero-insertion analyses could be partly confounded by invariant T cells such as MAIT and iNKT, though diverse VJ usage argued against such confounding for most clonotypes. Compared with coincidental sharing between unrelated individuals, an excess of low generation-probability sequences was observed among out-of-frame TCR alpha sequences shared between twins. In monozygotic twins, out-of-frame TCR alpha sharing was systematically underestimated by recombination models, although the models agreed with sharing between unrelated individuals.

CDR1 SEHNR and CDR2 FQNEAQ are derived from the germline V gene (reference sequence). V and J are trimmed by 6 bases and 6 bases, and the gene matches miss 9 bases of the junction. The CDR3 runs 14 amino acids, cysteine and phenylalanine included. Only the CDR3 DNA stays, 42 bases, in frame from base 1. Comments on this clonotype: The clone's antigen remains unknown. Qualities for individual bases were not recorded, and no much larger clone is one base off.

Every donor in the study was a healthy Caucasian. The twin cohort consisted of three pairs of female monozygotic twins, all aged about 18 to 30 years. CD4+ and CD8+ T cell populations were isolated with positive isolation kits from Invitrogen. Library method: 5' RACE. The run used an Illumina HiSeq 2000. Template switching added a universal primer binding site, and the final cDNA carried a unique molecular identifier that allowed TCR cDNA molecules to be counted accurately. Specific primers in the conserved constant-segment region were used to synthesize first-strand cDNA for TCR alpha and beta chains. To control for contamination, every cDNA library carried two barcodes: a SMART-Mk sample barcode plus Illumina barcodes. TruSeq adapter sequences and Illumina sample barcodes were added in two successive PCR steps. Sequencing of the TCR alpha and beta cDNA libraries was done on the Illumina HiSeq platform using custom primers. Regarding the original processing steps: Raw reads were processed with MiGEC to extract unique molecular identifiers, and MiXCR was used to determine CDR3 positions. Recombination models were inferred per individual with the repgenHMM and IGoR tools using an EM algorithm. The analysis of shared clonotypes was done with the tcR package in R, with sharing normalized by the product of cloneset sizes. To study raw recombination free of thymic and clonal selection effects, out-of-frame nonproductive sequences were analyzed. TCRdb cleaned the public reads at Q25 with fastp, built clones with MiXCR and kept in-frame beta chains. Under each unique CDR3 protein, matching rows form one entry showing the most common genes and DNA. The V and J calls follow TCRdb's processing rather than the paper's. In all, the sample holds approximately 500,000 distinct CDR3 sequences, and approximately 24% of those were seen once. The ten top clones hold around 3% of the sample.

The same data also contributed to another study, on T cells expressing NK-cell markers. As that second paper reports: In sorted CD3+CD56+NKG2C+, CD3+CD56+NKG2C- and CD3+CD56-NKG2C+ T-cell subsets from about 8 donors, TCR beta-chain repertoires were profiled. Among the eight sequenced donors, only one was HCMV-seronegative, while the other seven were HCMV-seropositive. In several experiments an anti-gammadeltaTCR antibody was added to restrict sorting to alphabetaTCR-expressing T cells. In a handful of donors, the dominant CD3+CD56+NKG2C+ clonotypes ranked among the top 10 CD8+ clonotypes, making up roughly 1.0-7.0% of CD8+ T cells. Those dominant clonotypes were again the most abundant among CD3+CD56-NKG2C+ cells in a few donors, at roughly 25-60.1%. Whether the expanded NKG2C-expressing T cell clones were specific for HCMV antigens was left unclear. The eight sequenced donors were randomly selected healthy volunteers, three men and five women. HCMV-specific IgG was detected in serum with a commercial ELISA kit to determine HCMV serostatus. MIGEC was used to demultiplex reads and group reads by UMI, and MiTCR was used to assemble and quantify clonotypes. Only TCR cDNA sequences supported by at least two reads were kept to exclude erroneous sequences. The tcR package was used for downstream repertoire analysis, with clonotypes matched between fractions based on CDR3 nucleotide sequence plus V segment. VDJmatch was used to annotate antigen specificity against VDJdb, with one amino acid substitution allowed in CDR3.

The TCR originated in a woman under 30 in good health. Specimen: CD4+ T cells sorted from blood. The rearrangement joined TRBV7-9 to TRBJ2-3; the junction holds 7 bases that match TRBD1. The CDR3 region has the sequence CASRRRQGEDTQYF. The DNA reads TGTGCCAGCAGGCGTAGACAGGGAGAGGATACGCAGTATTTT.